The 10 T cell receptor beta chains listed next were all sequenced from one sample in a study of blood T cell repertoires in COVID-19. Some clones are missing from TCRdb's copy, which holds only in-frame ones; the method was immunoSEQ multiplex PCR. The sample includes about 130,000 clones, roughly four fifths of them seen just once. The sample comprised peripheral blood. These receptors were taken from a man in his forties with active or convalescent COVID-19.

The chain is built from TRBV6-5 and TRBJ2-7; TRBD1 matches 10 bases. The CDR3 runs to 15 residues. The germline gives CDR1 MNHEY, CDR2 SVGAGI. V shed 6 bases, J shed 1 base, and the junction held 6 bases outside the gene matches. The CDR3 nucleotides read TGTGCCAGCAGGACAGGGGGCCTCTCTTCCTACGAGCAGTACTTC. Its translation is CASRTGGLSSYEQYF.

The chain links TRBV5-1 to TRBJ1-2; TRBD1 is a possible D gene (5 bases). Germline V lookup: CDR1 SGHRS, CDR2 YFSETQ. V lost 2 bases to trimming and J lost 6 bases, with 11 bases between them. The CDR3 spans 13 residues. The CDR3 loop reads CASSFQGEHGYTF. CDR3 in DNA: TGCGCCAGCAGCTTTCAGGGTGAGCATGGCTACACCTTC.

This clone has a single count. The chain combines TRBV11-3 with TRBJ2-2, with D tentatively TRBD2 (6 bases). Germline V lookup: CDR1 SGHNT, CDR2 YENEEA. The CDR3 has 13 residues. Trimming pared 7 bases from V and 2 bases from J, leaving 8 bases between. CDR3 protein: CASTAGNTGELFF. The CDR3 DNA sequence: TGTGCCAGCACCGCGGGAAACACCGGGGAGCTGTTTTTT.

The chain is built from TRBV14 and TRBJ1-3, with D tentatively TRBD1 (5 bases). Trimming removed 0 bases from V and 4 bases from J, with 10 bases in between. The CDR3 covers 15 residues. Germline V gene sequence: CDR1 SGHDN, CDR2 FVKESK. CDR3 bases: TGTGCCAGCAGCCAAGATGGGGGGATCGGAAACACCATATATTTT. Amino acid sequence: CASSQDGGIGNTIYF.

The chain is built from TRBV4-1 and TRBJ2-7; D unclear. This CDR3 region has 16 residues. V dropped 0 bases and J dropped 5 bases, with 17 bases sitting between them. CDR1 is MGHRA, CDR2 YSYEKL, per germline. The CDR3 DNA sequence: TGCGCCAGCAGCCAAGAAATTAGACGGGTTGAAAACGAGCAGTACTTC. Translation gives CASSQEIRRVENEQYF.

This rearrangement joins TRBV11-3 to TRBJ2-2, with a tentative D call TRBD2 (7 bases). The germline V and J ends were trimmed by 5 bases and 0 bases, with 16 bases remaining between them. CDR3 size: 17 residues. The V gene's germline CDR1 is SGHNT and CDR2 YENEEA. Here the CDR3 DNA reads TGTGCCAGCAGCCTAAAGGGGGGGACCGCGAACACCGGGGAGCTGTTTTTT. Its translation is CASSLKGGTANTGELFF.

The V call is TRBV3-1 (or the pseudogene TRBV3-2), the J call TRBJ2-7, with D perhaps TRBD2 (5 bases). The CDR3 loop spans 17 amino acids. CDR1 and CDR2 (germline): LGHDT, YNNKEL (reference sequence). Between the trimmed V and J ends, which lost 4 bases and 0 bases, there was a span of 19 bases. The CDR3 bases are TGTGCCAGCAGCCCACGAGTTGTCCGGAGGAGCTCCTACGAGCAGTACTTC. This sequence encodes CASSPRVVRRSSYEQYF.

Only one count was recorded for this clone. The CDR3 sequence is CASSLGDYSPLHF. CDR3 nucleotides: TGTGCCAGCAGTTTAGGGGATTACTCACCCCTCCACTTT. The chain joins TRBV6-5 to TRBJ1-6, with a tentative D call TRBD1 (5 bases). Germline V gives CDR1 MNHEY, CDR2 SVGAGI. CDR3 length: 13 residues. The V gene lost 4 bases and the J gene lost 10 bases, with 11 bases spanning the gap.

The rearrangement joins TRBV7-2 to TRBJ2-7; TRBD2 aligns across 13 bases. The CDR3 loop spans 15 amino acids. Germline assignment: CDR1 SGHTA and CDR2 FQGNSA. The V gene end was trimmed by 5 bases and the J gene end by 4 bases; junction bases not matched to a gene: 5. CDR3: CASSPTSGGGYEQYF. The CDR3 nucleotides are TGTGCCAGCAGCCCCACTAGCGGGGGGGGTTACGAGCAGTACTTC.

The chain has TRBV6-5 and TRBJ2-7; possibly TRBD1 for D (8 bases). V was shortened by 8 bases and J by 4 bases, with 21 bases between the two germline ends. The CDR3 spans 15 residues. Germline values: CDR1 MNHEY, CDR2 SVGAGI. The CDR3 region is CASARGRGGVYEQYF. For the CDR3, the DNA is TGTGCCAGCGCCAGGGGGCGGGGAGGGGTTTACGAGCAGTACTTC.